This T cell receptor beta chain was sequenced for a study of identifying expanded T cells in peripheral blood. The method was immunoSEQ multiplex PCR; TCRdb's version includes in-frame clones alone and lacks a portion of them. The sample has about 78,000 clones, approximately 90% seen once. About this clone: Its antigen remains unknown.

General study results and limits: Differentially abundant clones: roughly 1.2 between replicates, approximately 16 at around 14 days, approximately 18 at four.

This CDR3 is built from 14 residues. CDR1 is SGHDT and CDR2 is YYEEEE in the germline V gene. The V gene lost 4 bases and the J gene lost 0 bases, with 8 bases spanning the gap. The material sequenced was blood. This TCR came from a person aged 18 to 75 in good health. The rearrangement links TRBV5-6 to TRBJ1-5; D unresolved. Here the CDR3 DNA reads TGTGCCAGCAGCCTCCTTGTTAGCAATCAGCCCCAGCATTTT. Encoded protein: CASSLLVSNQPQHF.